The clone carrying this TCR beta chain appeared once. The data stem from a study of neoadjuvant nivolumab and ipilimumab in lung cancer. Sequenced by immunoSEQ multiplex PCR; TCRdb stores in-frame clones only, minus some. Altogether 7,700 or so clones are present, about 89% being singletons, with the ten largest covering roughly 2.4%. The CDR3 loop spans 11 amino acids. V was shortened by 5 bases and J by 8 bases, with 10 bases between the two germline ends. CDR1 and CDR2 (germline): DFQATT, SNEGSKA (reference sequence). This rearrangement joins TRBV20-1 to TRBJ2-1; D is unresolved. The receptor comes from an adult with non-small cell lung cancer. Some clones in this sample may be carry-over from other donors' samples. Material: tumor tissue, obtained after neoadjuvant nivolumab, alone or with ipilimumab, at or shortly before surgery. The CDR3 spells CSALTFDEQFF. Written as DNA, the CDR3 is TGCAGTGCTCTGACTTTTGATGAGCAGTTCTTC.